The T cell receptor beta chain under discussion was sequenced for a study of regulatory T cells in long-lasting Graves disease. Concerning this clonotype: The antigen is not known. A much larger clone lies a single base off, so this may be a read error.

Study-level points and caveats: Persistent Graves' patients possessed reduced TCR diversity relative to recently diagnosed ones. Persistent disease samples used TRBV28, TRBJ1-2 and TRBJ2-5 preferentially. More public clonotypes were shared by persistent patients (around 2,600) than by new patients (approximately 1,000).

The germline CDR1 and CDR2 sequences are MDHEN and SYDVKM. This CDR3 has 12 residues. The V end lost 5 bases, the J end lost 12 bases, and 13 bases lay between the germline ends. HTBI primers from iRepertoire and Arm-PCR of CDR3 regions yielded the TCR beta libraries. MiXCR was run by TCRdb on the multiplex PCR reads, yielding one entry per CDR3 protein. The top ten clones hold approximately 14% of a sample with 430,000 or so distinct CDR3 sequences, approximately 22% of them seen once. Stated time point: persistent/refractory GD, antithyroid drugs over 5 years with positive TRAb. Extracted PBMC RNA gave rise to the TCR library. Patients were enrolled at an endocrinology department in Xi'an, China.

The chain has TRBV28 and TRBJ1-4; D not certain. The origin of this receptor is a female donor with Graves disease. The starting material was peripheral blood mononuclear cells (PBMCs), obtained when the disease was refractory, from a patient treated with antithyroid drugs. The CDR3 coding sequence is TGTGCCAGCAGTCCGAATAGGGAAGAACTGTTTTTT. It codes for CASSPNREELFF.